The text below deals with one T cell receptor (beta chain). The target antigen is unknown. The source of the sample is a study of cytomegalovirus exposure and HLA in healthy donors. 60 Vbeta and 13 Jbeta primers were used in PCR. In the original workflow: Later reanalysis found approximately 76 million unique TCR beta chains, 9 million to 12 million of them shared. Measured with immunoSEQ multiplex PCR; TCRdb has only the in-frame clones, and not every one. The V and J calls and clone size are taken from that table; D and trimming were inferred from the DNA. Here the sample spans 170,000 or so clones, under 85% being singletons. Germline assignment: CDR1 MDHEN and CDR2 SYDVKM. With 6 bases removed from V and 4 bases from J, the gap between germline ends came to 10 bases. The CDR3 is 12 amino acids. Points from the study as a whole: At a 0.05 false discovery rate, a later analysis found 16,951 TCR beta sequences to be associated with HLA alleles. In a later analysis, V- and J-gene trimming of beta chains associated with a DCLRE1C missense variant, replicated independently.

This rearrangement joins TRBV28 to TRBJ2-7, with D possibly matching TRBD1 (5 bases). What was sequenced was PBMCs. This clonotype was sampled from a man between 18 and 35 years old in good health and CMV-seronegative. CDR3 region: CASRGQTYEQYF. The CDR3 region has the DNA TGTGCCAGCAGGGGGCAGACTTACGAGCAGTACTTC.